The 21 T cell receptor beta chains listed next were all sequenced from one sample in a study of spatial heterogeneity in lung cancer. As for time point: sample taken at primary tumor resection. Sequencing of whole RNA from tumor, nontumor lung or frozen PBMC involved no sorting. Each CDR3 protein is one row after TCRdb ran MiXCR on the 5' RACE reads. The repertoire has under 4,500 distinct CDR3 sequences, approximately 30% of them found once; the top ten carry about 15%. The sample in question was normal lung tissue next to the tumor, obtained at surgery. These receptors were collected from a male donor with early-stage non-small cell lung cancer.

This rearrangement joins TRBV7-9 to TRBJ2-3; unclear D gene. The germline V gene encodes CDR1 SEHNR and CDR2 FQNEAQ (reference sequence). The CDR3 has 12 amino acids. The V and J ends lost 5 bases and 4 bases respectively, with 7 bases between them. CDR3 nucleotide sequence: TGTGCCAGCAGCCCTTCCGCAGATACGCAGTATTTT. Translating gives CASSPSADTQYF.

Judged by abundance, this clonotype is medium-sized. The CDR3 region is CSASRGGTNEKLFF. The CDR3 DNA reads as TGCAGTGCTAGCAGGGGAGGAACTAATGAAAAACTGTTTTTT. V is TRBV20-1 and J is TRBJ1-4, with D perhaps TRBD1 (6 bases). The CDR3 is 14 amino acids. CDR1 is DFQATT, CDR2 SNEGSKA, per germline (reference sequence). With 3 bases removed from V and 1 base from J, the gap between germline ends came to 9 bases.

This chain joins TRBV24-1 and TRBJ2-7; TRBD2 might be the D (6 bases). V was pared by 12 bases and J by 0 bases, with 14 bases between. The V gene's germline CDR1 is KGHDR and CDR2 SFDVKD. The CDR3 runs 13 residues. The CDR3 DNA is TGTGCCGTCCGGGACTCCAGCTCCTACGAGCAGTACTTC. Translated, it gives CAVRDSSSYEQYF.

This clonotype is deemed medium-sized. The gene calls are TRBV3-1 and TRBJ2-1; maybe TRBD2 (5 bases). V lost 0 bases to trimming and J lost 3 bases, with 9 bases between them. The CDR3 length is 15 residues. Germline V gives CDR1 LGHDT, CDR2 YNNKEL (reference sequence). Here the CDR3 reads CASSQDLGVYNEQFF. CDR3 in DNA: TGTGCCAGCAGCCAAGATCTCGGGGTCTACAATGAGCAGTTCTTC.

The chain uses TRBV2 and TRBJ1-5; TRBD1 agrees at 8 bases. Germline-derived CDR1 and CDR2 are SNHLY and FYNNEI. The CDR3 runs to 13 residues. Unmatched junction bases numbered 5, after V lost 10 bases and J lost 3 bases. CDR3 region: CATQGEINQPQHF. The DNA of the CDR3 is TGTGCCACACAGGGGGAGATCAATCAGCCCCAGCATTTT.

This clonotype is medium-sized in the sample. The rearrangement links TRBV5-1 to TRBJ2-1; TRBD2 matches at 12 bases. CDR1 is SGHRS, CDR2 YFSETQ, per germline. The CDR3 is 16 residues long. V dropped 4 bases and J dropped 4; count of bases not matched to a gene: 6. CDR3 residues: CASSAGTSGLYNEQFF. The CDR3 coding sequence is TGCGCCAGCAGCGCCGGGACTAGCGGGCTGTACAATGAGCAGTTCTTC.

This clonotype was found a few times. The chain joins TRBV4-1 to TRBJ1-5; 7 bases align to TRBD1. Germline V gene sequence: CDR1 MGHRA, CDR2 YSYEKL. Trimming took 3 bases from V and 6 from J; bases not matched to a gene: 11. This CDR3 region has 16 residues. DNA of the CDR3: TGCGCCAGCAGCCAGCGATTAGGGACAGAGCGTCAGCCCCAGCATTTT. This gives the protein CASSQRLGTERQPQHF.

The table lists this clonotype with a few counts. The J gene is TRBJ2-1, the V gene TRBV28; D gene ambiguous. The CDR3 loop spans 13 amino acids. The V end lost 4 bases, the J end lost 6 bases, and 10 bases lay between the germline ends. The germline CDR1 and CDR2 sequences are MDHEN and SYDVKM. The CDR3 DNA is TGTGCCAGCAGTTCTCCTCCGTCCAATGAGCAGTTCTTC. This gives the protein CASSSPPSNEQFF. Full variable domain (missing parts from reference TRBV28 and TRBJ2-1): DVKVTQSSRYLVKRTGEKVFLECVQDMDHENMFWYRQDPGLGLRLIYFSYDVKMKEKGDIPEGYSVSREKKERFSLILESASTNQTSMYLCASSSPPSNEQFFGPGTRLTVL.

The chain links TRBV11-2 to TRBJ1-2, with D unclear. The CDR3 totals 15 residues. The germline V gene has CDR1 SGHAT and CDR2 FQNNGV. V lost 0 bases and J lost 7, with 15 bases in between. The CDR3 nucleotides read TGTGCCAGCAGCTTAGATCCGGCGAGCTTGTTTGGCTACACCTTC. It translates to CASSLDPASLFGYTF.

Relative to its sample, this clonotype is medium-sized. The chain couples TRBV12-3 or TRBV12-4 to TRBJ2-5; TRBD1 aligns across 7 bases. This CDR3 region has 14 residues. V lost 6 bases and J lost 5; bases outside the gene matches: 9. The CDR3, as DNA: TGTGCCAGCAGGGCGACAGGGCCCAGGGAGACCCAGTACTTC. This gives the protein CASRATGPRETQYF.

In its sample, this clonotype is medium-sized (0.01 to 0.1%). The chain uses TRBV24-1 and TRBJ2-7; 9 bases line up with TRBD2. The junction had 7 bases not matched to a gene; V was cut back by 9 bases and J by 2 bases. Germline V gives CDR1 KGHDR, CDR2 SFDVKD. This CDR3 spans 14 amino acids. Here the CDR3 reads CATESGGYPYEQYF. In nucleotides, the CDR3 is TGTGCCACCGAAAGCGGGGGGTACCCCTACGAGCAGTACTTC.

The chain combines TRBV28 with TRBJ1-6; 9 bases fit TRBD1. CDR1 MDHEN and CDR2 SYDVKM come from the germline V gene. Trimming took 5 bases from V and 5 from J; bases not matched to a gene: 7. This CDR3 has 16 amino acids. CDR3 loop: CASSPDRGGNNSPLHF. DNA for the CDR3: TGTGCCAGCAGTCCGGACAGGGGAGGAAATAATTCACCCCTCCACTTT.

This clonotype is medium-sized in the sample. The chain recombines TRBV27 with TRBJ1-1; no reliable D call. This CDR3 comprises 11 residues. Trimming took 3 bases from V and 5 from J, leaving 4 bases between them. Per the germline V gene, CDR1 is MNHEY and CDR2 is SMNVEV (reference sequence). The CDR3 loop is CASSLGTEAFF. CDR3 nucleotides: TGTGCCAGCAGTTTGGGTACTGAAGCTTTCTTT.

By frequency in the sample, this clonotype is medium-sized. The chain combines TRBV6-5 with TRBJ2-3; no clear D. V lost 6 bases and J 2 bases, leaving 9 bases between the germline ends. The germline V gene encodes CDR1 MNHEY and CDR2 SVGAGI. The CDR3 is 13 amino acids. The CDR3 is CASRALVTDTQYF. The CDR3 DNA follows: TGTGCCAGCAGGGCGTTGGTCACAGATACGCAGTATTTT.

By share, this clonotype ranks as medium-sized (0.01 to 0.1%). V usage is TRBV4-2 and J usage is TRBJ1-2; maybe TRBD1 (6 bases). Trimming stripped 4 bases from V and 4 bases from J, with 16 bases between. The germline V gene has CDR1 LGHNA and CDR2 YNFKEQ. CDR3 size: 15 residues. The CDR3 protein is CASSPQLGQLYGYTF. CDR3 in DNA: TGTGCCAGCAGCCCTCAACTCGGACAGCTCTATGGCTACACCTTC.

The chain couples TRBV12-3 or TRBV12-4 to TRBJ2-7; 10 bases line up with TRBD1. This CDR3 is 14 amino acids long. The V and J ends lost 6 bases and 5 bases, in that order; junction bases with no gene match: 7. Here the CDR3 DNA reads TGTGCCAGCAGCGGACAGGGGGGTAGGAACGAGCAGTACTTC. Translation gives CASSGQGGRNEQYF.

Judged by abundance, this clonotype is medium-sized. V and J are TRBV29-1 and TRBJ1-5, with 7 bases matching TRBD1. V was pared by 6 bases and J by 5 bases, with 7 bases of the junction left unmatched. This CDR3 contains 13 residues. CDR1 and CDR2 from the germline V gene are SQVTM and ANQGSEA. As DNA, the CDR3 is TGCAGCGTAATGGGCAGGGGGGATCAGCCCCAGCATTTT. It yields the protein CSVMGRGDQPQHF.

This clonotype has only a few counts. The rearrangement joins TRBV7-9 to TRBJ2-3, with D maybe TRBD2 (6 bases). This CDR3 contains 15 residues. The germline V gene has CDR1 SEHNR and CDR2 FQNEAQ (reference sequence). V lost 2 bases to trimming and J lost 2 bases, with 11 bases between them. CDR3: CASSLTGRPTDTQYF. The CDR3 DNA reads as TGTGCCAGCAGCTTAACTGGGAGGCCCACAGATACGCAGTATTTT.

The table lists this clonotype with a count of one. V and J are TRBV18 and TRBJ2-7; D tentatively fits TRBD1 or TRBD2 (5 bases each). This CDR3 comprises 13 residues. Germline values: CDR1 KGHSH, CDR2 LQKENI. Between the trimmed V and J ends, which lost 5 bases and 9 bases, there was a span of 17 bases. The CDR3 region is CASSGQEEERQYF. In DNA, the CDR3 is TGTGCCAGCTCAGGACAAGAGGAGGAGCGGCAGTACTTC.

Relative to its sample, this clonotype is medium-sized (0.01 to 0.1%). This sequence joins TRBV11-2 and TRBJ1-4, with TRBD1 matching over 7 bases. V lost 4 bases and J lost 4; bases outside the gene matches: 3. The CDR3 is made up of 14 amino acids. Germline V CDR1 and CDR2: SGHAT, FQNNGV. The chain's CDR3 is CASSSGQINEKLFF. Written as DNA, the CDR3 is TGTGCCAGCAGCTCGGGACAGATTAATGAAAAACTGTTTTTT.

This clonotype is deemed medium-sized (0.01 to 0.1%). This CDR3 reads CASSQRSRGNEQYF. The CDR3 nucleotides are TGTGCCAGCAGCCAAAGGTCAAGGGGCAACGAGCAGTACTTC. The J gene is TRBJ2-7, the V gene TRBV14; possible D gene TRBD1, 5 bases. The germline V and J ends were trimmed by 2 bases and 5 bases, with 13 bases remaining between them. Germline CDR1 and CDR2: SGHDN and FVKESK. The length of the CDR3 is 14 residues.